Listed below are T cell receptor beta chains from one sample, sequenced in a study of T cells in Graves' hyperthyroidism and ophthalmopathy. TCRdb re-called the multiplex PCR reads with MiXCR, one entry per CDR3 protein. This table has about 530,000 distinct CDR3 sequences, 15% to 20% appearing once. Sequencing was performed on blood. These receptors originate from a woman between 18 and 30 years old with Graves' ophthalmopathy. CDR3s include the opening cysteine and the closing phenylalanine or tryptophan. Each record gives: J gene, clone size, V gene, D gene, CDR3 protein, CDR3 DNA. D genes are given only for firm matches. Not all rows give a size; the values are once, few, many and, for expanded clones, a class.

TRBJ2-7,many,TRBV28,TRBD2,CASSPRRGNYEQYF,TGTGCCAGCAGTCCCAGGCGGGGGAACTACGAGCAGTACTTC
TRBJ2-1,many,TRBV7-9,TRBD2,CASSPRTSGSLNEQFF,TGTGCCAGCAGCCCAAGGACTAGCGGGAGTTTGAATGAGCAGTTCTTC
TRBJ2-7,many,TRBV28,.,CASSSKIQGSYEQYF,TGTGCCAGCAGTTCTAAGATACAGGGCTCCTACGAGCAGTACTTC
TRBJ1-2,.,TRBV24-1,TRBD1,CATSETGTAYGYTF,TGTGCCACCAGTGAAACCGGGACAGCCTATGGCTACACCTTC
TRBJ2-2,.,TRBV28,TRBD2,CASSQQRGLAGATGELFF,TGTGCCAGCAGTCAGCAAAGGGGACTAGCGGGAGCTACCGGGGAGCTGTTTTTT
TRBJ2-1,many,TRBV28,.,CASSSTGTYNEQFF,TGTGCCAGCAGCTCCACCGGGACTTACAATGAGCAGTTCTTC
TRBJ2-1,few,TRBV29-1,TRBD1,CSVPGTVFYNEQFF,TGCAGCGTCCCCGGGACAGTTTTTTACAATGAGCAGTTCTTC
TRBJ1-1,many,TRBV6-1,.,CASRRNTEAFF,TGTGCCAGCAGGCGGAACACTGAAGCTTTCTTT
TRBJ1-2,.,TRBV20-1,.,CSANQRKTFKSNYGYTF,TGCAGTGCTAATCAACGGAAGACCTTCAAATCTAACTATGGCTACACCTTC
TRBJ2-1,few,TRBV28,.,CASSYSSAGQDEQFF,TGTGCCAGCAGTTACTCCAGTGCGGGGCAGGATGAGCAGTTCTTC
TRBJ2-3,.,TRBV6-2/TRBV6-3,.,CASSPIDSTDTQYF,TGTGCCAGCAGTCCCATAGACAGCACAGATACGCAGTATTTT
TRBJ1-2,.,TRBV7-3,.,CTSSAGGNYGYTF,TGTACCAGCAGCGCCGGGGGGAACTATGGCTACACCTTC
TRBJ1-1,many,TRBV30,.,CAWRGGREVNTEAFF,TGTGCCTGGAGGGGGGGGCGCGAGGTGAACACTGAAGCTTTCTTT
TRBJ1-2,.,TRBV7-9,.,CASSLDKANYGYTF,TGTGCCAGCAGCTTAGACAAAGCTAACTATGGCTACACCTTC
TRBJ2-3,many,TRBV3-1,TRBD2,CASSSGGAGDYTDTQYF,TGTGCCAGCAGCAGCGGGGGAGCGGGGGACTACACAGATACGCAGTATTTT
TRBJ1-3,many,TRBV30,.,CAWSVTDSGNTIYF,TGTGCCTGGAGTGTAACGGACAGCGGAAACACCATATATTTT
TRBJ1-5,many,TRBV2,.,CASTPPGGTVNLPQHF,TGTGCCAGCACCCCTCCCGGTGGGACGGTGAATCTGCCCCAGCATTTT
TRBJ2-7,few,TRBV25-1,TRBD1,CASSGGTGLSYEQYF,TGTGCCAGCAGTGGTGGGACAGGTCTCTCCTACGAGCAGTACTTC
TRBJ2-7,many,TRBV20-1,TRBD2,CSGRGREVEQYF,TGCAGTGGTCGGGGGAGGGAGGTCGAGCAGTACTTC
TRBJ2-3,many,TRBV5-1,TRBD1,CASSLATQGADTQYF,TGCGCCAGCAGCTTGGCTACACAGGGGGCAGATACGCAGTATTTT
TRBJ1-1,few,TRBV20-1,.,CSARGGQRYTEAFF,TGCAGTGCTAGAGGAGGACAGCGGTACACTGAAGCTTTCTTT
TRBJ1-1,many,TRBV27,.,CASSMYRNTEAFF,TGTGCCAGCAGTATGTACAGAAACACTGAAGCTTTCTTT
TRBJ1-5,many,TRBV5-1,.,CASSLGRGQPQHF,TGCGCCAGCAGCTTGGGACGAGGTCAGCCCCAGCATTTT
TRBJ2-4,many,TRBV20-1,.,CSAARRAPQNIQYF,TGCAGTGCCGCGCGTCGAGCACCCCAAAACATTCAGTACTTC
TRBJ1-5,many,TRBV30,TRBD1,CACNRGGGQPQHF,TGTGCCTGTAACAGGGGAGGGGGTCAGCCCCAGCATTTT
TRBJ2-5,many,TRBV29-1,.,CSVGPRGGLLNF,TGCAGCGTGGGACCTCGAGGGGGTCTTCTGAACTTC
TRBJ2-7,many,TRBV7-2,.,CASSPPPRTGTPDSYEQYF,TGTGCCAGCAGCCCACCACCCCGGACTGGTACACCCGACTCCTACGAGCAGTACTTC
TRBJ2-5,many,TRBV27,TRBD2,CASRRGLAGGPETQYF,TGTGCCAGCAGACGAGGACTAGCGGGAGGGCCGGAGACCCAGTACTTC
TRBJ1-1,few,TRBV5-6,.,CASSLITGLNTEAFF,TGTGCCAGCAGCTTGATCACAGGTTTGAACACTGAAGCTTTCTTT
TRBJ1-5,.,TRBV20-1,.,CSARDGLTYQPQHF,TGCAGTGCTAGAGATGGGCTGACTTATCAGCCCCAGCATTTT
TRBJ2-1,few,TRBV5-1,TRBD1,CASNLEGAVEQFF,TGCGCCAGCAACCTAGAGGGGGCAGTTGAGCAGTTCTTC
TRBJ1-4,.,TRBV27,.,CASSKGLLGEKLFF,TGTGCCAGCAGTAAAGGACTCCTAGGGGAAAAACTGTTTTTT
TRBJ2-3,many,TRBV13,.,CASSLERRGTSTDTQYF,TGTGCCAGCAGCTTAGAACGGAGAGGGACTAGCACAGATACGCAGTATTTT
TRBJ2-3,.,TRBV11-2,.,CASSLTAGRHTQYF,TGTGCCAGCAGCTTAACGGCGGGTCGGCATACGCAGTATTTT
TRBJ1-2,few,TRBV6-6,.,CASSYSPRRDGYTF,TGTGCCAGCAGTTACTCGCCACGGCGGGATGGCTACACCTTC
TRBJ2-5,.,TRBV9,.,CASSLTDSPMGTQYF,TGTGCCAGCAGCCTAACGGACAGCCCGATGGGGACCCAGTACTTC
TRBJ2-2,few,TRBV27,.,CASSSPLPQGIVGELFF,TGTGCCAGCAGCTCCCCCCTCCCTCAGGGAATCGTCGGGGAGCTGTTTTTT
TRBJ2-7,many,TRBV27,TRBD2,CASSLLTSGLPFEQYF,TGTGCCAGCAGTTTATTGACTAGCGGGCTGCCCTTCGAGCAGTACTTC
TRBJ2-2,few,TRBV13,.,CATRKVTATGELFF,TGTGCCACCAGGAAGGTGACCGCCACCGGGGAGCTGTTTTTT
TRBJ2-7,many,TRBV20-1,TRBD1,CSARANRDRTYEQYF,TGCAGTGCTAGAGCGAACCGGGACAGGACCTACGAGCAGTACTTC
TRBJ1-6,many,TRBV20-1,.,CSARAGGGGSPLHF,TGCAGTGCTAGAGCCGGCGGGGGAGGTTCACCCCTCCACTTT
TRBJ1-1,many,TRBV5-1,.,CASSVNRNTEAFF,TGCGCCAGCAGCGTAAACAGGAACACTGAAGCTTTCTTT
TRBJ2-1,many,TRBV24-1,.,CATSGPGLIGDEQFF,TGTGCCACCAGTGGTCCAGGACTAATAGGCGATGAGCAGTTCTTC
TRBJ2-1,.,TRBV12-3/TRBV12-4,.,CASSGVSEQFF,TGTGCCAGCAGTGGAGTCAGTGAGCAGTTCTTC
TRBJ2-1,many,TRBV9,.,CASSVGTTDNEQFF,TGTGCCAGCAGCGTAGGTACTACTGACAATGAGCAGTTCTTC
TRBJ2-7,.,TRBV19,TRBD1,CASSLGQGLSYEQYF,TGTGCCAGTAGTCTCGGACAGGGCCTCAGCTACGAGCAGTACTTC
TRBJ1-2,.,TRBV18,.,CASSPEDSLYYGYTF,TGTGCCAGCTCACCCGAGGACAGTTTGTACTATGGCTACACCTTC
TRBJ1-2,.,TRBV6-2/TRBV6-3,.,CASIGLPYRDGYTF,TGTGCCAGCATCGGACTTCCCTACAGGGATGGCTACACCTTC
TRBJ2-7,.,TRBV6-2/TRBV6-3,.,CASSYSGNYEQYF,TGTGCCAGCAGTTACTCGGGCAACTACGAGCAGTACTTC
TRBJ1-1,many,TRBV5-1,.,CASSRRGALATEAFF,TGCGCCAGCAGCCGACGGGGGGCGTTGGCCACTGAAGCTTTCTTT
TRBJ1-6,many,TRBV20-1,TRBD1,CSARSGTVNSPLHF,TGCAGTGCTAGGTCCGGGACAGTCAATTCACCCCTCCACTTT
TRBJ2-1,.,TRBV6-1,TRBD2,CASSLAGGFSYNEQFF,TGTGCCAGCAGCTTAGCGGGGGGCTTCTCCTACAATGAGCAGTTCTTC
TRBJ2-1,.,TRBV20-1,.,CSATPLELTYNEQFF,TGCAGTGCTACCCCTCTAGAATTAACCTACAATGAGCAGTTCTTC